The 18 T cell receptor beta chains below were found in one sample sequenced in a study of CXCR3-negative and CXCR3-positive naive CD8 T cells (dated by TCRdb to the late 2010s). Reads for this sample came from a NextSeq 550. The Human TCR Profiling Kit (MiLaboratory) was used to make UMI-labeled 5' RACE TRB cDNA libraries. After reprocessing by TCRdb, each CDR3 protein sequence is one entry, and no DNA is given. The sample table holds roughly 8,000 distinct CDR3 sequences. The ten largest clones add up to about 1.1% of the sample. The sequencing input was naive CXCR3- CD8+ T cells from blood. The cell subset or site tag for this specimen amounts to: CD45RO-CCR7+CD27+CD95- naive CD8+ T cells lacking CXCR3 (TNR3-). The source is a human donor in good health. Some clones in this sample may be carry-over from other donors' samples.

Its frequency marks this clonotype as medium-sized. The chain employs TRBV5-6 and TRBJ2-2; TCRdb's D gene call, TRBD2, goes unchecked for lack of DNA. In germline, CDR1 is SGHDT, CDR2 YYEEEE. CDR3 size: 14 residues. The CDR3 sequence is CASSLMSPTGELFF.

Its frequency marks this clonotype as medium-sized. The J gene is TRBJ2-1, the V gene TRBV6-4; as DNA is missing, the TRBD2 call by TCRdb cannot be tested. Germline loops: CDR1 MRHNA, CDR2 SNTAGT. The CDR3 is 15 residues long. The CDR3 loop is CASSENVAGYNEQFF.

This rearrangement joins TRBV6-5 to TRBJ2-3. Germline V gene data show CDR1 as MNHEY and CDR2 as SVGAGI. There are 11 residues in the CDR3. The chain's CDR3 is CASHLGNAQYF.

The rearrangement uses TRBV29-1 and TRBJ2-1; without DNA, the TCRdb call of TRBD1 cannot be checked. The germline CDR1 and CDR2 sequences are SQVTM and ANQGSEA. The CDR3 is 12 residues long. CDR3 in amino acids: CSATQGNNEQFF.

In terms of frequency, this clonotype is medium-sized. The chain combines TRBV14 with TRBJ1-1. The CDR3 has 15 amino acids. Germline V lookup: CDR1 SGHDN, CDR2 FVKESK. The CDR3 sequence is CASSQAGIRNTEAFF.

The rearrangement links TRBV5-8 to TRBJ2-2; lacking DNA, the TRBD2 call made by TCRdb goes unchecked. The CDR3 has 14 amino acids. Germline V lookup: CDR1 SGHTS, CDR2 YDEGEE. The chain's CDR3 is CASSPSPLAGELFF.

Frequency places this clonotype as medium-sized. This chain uses TRBV15 with TRBJ2-1; TCRdb calls TRBD2, which cannot be checked without DNA. CDR3 size: 16 residues. CDR1 and CDR2 (germline): LNHNV, YYDKDF (reference sequence). CDR3 in amino acids: CATTGFSGRKYNEQFF.

The V call is TRBV7-7, the J call TRBJ2-4; TCRdb calls TRBD1, which cannot be checked without DNA. This CDR3 comprises 17 residues. Per germline, CDR1 SSHAT and CDR2 FNYEAQ (reference sequence). The CDR3 region is CASSLAGTGVAKNIQYF.

This clonotype is labeled medium-sized based on frequency. This chain connects TRBV5-1 to TRBJ2-7; with no DNA, the TCRdb D assignment of TRBD2 cannot be verified. The CDR3 loop spans 17 amino acids. In germline, CDR1 is SGHRS, CDR2 YFSETQ. This CDR3 is CASRVGLAGVIEYEQYF.

Considering frequency, this clonotype is medium-sized. This rearrangement joins TRBV29-1 to TRBJ2-7. Per germline, CDR1 SQVTM and CDR2 ANQGSEA. This CDR3 region has 13 residues. The CDR3 loop is CSVVLGIAYEQYF.

The CDR3 protein is CASSQDAGQGIYEQYF. The chain recombines TRBV4-1 with TRBJ2-7; lacking DNA, the TRBD1 call made by TCRdb goes unchecked. This CDR3 has 16 amino acids. Germline V gene lookup returns CDR1 MGHRA and CDR2 YSYEKL.

The chain employs TRBV7-9 and TRBJ2-3. The CDR3 totals 16 residues. Germline CDR1 and CDR2: SEHNR and FQNEAQ (reference sequence). The CDR3 reads CASSLGILGGTDTQYF.

Measured by frequency, this clonotype is medium-sized (0.01 to 0.1%). The V gene is TRBV12-3 or TRBV12-4, the J gene TRBJ2-6. The CDR3 loop spans 16 amino acids. This CDR3 reads CASSPTRGSGANVLTF.

V is TRBV7-9 and J is TRBJ2-1; the D gene TCRdb calls, TRBD2, cannot be checked with no DNA. Germline V gene lookup returns CDR1 SEHNR and CDR2 FQNEAQ (reference sequence). This CDR3 contains 15 residues. CDR3 in amino acids: CASIKDPGLGNEQFF.

This sequence joins TRBV2 and TRBJ2-2; TCRdb names TRBD1, which stays unverified in the absence of DNA. Germline V gene lookup returns CDR1 SNHLY and CDR2 FYNNEI. The CDR3 length is 18 residues. CDR3 loop: CASSGIGDRGLETGELFF.

V is TRBV19 and J is TRBJ1-5; TCRdb reports TRBD1, a call that lacks DNA to check it against. Germline values: CDR1 LNHDA, CDR2 SQIVND (reference sequence). The CDR3 consists of 15 residues. The CDR3 protein is CASSTTGNSNQPQHF.

V and J are TRBV9 and TRBJ2-7; absent DNA, TCRdb's TRBD2 call cannot be checked. This CDR3 comprises 15 residues. The germline gives CDR1 SGDLS, CDR2 YYNGEE. The CDR3 sequence: CESSVAAGGSYEQYF. The full variable domain, completed using reference TRBV9 and TRBJ2-7, is DSGVTQTPKHLITATGQRVTLRCSPRSGDLSVYWYQQSLDQGLQFLIQYYNGEERAKGNILERFSAQQFPDLHSELNLSSLELGDSALYFCESSVAAGGSYEQYFGPGTRLTVT.

The CDR3 protein is CASSMGTGPEAFF. The chain joins TRBV5-6 to TRBJ1-1; the D call from TCRdb, TRBD1, cannot be confirmed without DNA. Germline V CDR1 and CDR2: SGHDT, YYEEEE. This CDR3 comprises 13 residues.